This TCR beta chain came from a study of CD8+ T cells in alopecia areata. As for the study in general: In an open-label trial, patients got 5 to 10 mg tofacitinib twice daily.

Peripheral blood, together with lesional scalp punch biopsies, was collected from alopecia areata patients. PBMCs provided sorted CD4+ and CD8+ T cells. Germline-derived CDR1 and CDR2 are SEHNR and FQNEAQ (reference sequence). Trimming removed 5 bases at V and 8 bases at J, with 7 bases between. The CDR3 runs 12 residues. Following RNA extraction, reverse transcription yielded cDNA that acted as the sequencing template. The data were produced by immunoSEQ multiplex PCR, yet TCRdb's version contains in-frame clones alone and is incomplete. The data show more than 110,000 clones, roughly 64% seen once. The sample consisted of CD4+ T cells sorted from blood, taken at week 0. This clonotype was sampled from a human donor with alopecia areata. V usage is TRBV7-9 and J usage is TRBJ1-6, with unresolved D. The CDR3 DNA is TGTGCCAGCAGCGCCGTATATTCACCCCTCCACTTT. Translating gives CASSAVYSPLHF.